This TCR beta chain emerged from a study of T cell repertoires in cytomegalovirus infection. Overall study context: CMV infection plus the matching HLA type was flagged by public TCR beta signatures. The study's findings and limits: HLA-C-restricted TCR beta clonotypes specific for CMV led the ex vivo response. Summed frequency of shared TCR beta families picked out CMV carriers who also had the relevant HLA.

There are 14 residues in the CDR3. Trimming cost V 4 bases and J 1 base, with 10 bases left between them. Looked up from germline, CDR1 is LGHDT and CDR2 is YNNKEL (reference sequence). MiXCR, applied by TCRdb to the reads, yields one record per CDR3 protein. The data hold hundreds of thousands of distinct CDR3 sequences, with around 9.1% observed a single time. This clonotype was seen only a few times. The antigen remains unidentified. The sample taken for sequencing was PBMCs. The rearrangement joins TRBV3-1 to TRBJ1-1; D ambiguous. The clonotype originates from a human donor in good health (CMV status not recorded). Some clones in this sample may be carry-over from other donors' samples. The CDR3 bases are TGTGCCAGCAGCCCCGGGGAGCGGAACACTGAAGCTTTCTTT. Translating gives CASSPGERNTEAFF.